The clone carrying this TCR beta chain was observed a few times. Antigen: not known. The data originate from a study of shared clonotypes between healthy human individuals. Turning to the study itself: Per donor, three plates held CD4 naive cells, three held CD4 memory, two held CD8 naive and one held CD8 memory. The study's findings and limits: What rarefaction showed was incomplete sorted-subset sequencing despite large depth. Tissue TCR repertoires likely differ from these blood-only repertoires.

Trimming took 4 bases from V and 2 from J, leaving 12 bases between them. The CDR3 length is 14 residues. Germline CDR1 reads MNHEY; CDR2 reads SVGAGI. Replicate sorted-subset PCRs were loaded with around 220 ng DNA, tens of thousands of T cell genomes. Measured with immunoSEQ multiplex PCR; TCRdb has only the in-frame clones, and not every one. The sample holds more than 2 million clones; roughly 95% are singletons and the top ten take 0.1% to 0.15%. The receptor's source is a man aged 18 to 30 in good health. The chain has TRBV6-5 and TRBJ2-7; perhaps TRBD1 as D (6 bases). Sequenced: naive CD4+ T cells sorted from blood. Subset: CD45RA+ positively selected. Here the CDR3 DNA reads TGTGCCAGCAGTTTTCAGGGGAATACCTACGAGCAGTACTTC. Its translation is CASSFQGNTYEQYF.